The 26 T cell receptor beta chains presented below share a single source sample, sequenced in a study of shared clonotypes between healthy human individuals (dated by TCRdb to 2018 to 2020). Library construction relied on the immunoSEQ multiplex PCR assay. TCRdb's version of the immuneACCESS table is confined to in-frame rearrangements and falls short of the full clone set. An unresolved V gene accounts for under half of the shortfall where checked; the remainder is of unknown origin. The sample table shows 980,000 or so clones, and 76% are seen once. The biggest ten clones account for approximately 1.5% of the sample. The sequencing sample was made of memory CD4+ T cells sorted from blood. The sample's cell subset or site, from its label and the paper: CD45RA-negative fraction. The receptors stem from a man aged 18 to 29 in good health.

This sequence joins TRBV4-3 and TRBJ2-6; D unclear. CDR1 is LGHNA, CDR2 YSLEER, per germline. This CDR3 region has 16 residues. Trimming removed 3 bases at V and 0 bases at J, with 9 bases between. CDR3 nucleotide sequence: TGCGCCAGCAGCCAGTCTCTTATCTCTGGGGCCAACGTCCTGACTTTC. Translated: CASSQSLISGANVLTF.

With regard to this clone: Other nucleotide sequences in the sample specify the same CDR3. The gene calls are TRBV5-5 and TRBJ2-7; 10 nucleotides match TRBD2. The CDR3 is 16 residues long. J gave up 4 bases and V 0 bases, and 7 bases lay outside the gene matches. Germline V CDR1 and CDR2: SGHKS, YYEKEE (reference sequence). DNA of the CDR3: TGTGCCAGCAGCTTGGGCTGGTCTAGCGGGAGTTACGAGCAGTACTTC. This codes for CASSLGWSSGSYEQYF.

The V gene is TRBV27, the J gene TRBJ1-2; no clear D. This CDR3 is built from 14 residues. Trimming shortened V by 3 bases and J by 2 bases, and 10 bases separated the two germline ends. Germline V gene lookup returns CDR1 MNHEY and CDR2 SMNVEV (reference sequence). The CDR3 spells CASSFNGQNYGYTF. CDR3 nucleotides: TGTGCCAGCAGTTTTAACGGCCAAAACTATGGCTACACCTTC.

The J gene is TRBJ2-5, the V gene TRBV10-3; TRBD1 is a possible D gene (6 bases). CDR1 and CDR2 (germline): ENHRY, SYGVKD. Trimming cost V 3 bases and J 5 bases, with 13 bases left between them. The CDR3 contains 14 residues. Here the CDR3 reads CAISDPKRGETQYF. In DNA form, the CDR3 reads TGTGCCATCAGTGACCCGAAAAGGGGGGAGACCCAGTACTTC.

The genes are TRBV5-1 and TRBJ2-1, with TRBD2 matching over 11 bases. Germline CDR1 SGHRS, CDR2 YFSETQ. J was trimmed by 7 bases and V by 0 bases; bases with no gene match: 9. This CDR3 is 17 amino acids long. CDR3 protein: CASSLGGTSGSNNEQFF. Here the CDR3 DNA reads TGCGCCAGCAGCTTGGGAGGTACTAGCGGGAGTAATAATGAGCAGTTCTTC.

The chain links TRBV2 to TRBJ2-1; D is unclear. The CDR3 extends over 15 amino acids. Germline V lookup: CDR1 SNHLY, CDR2 FYNNEI. The V end lost 2 bases, the J end lost 0 bases, and 8 bases lay between the germline ends. The CDR3 nucleotides read TGTGCCAGCAGTGAAAATAGGATCTCCTACAATGAGCAGTTCTTC. It translates to CASSENRISYNEQFF.

This clone was seen just once. This sequence joins TRBV10-3 and TRBJ2-3; 8 bases are shared with TRBD2. This CDR3 has 15 amino acids. J was trimmed by 1 base and V by 3 bases; bases with no gene match: 3. The germline CDR1 and CDR2 sequences are ENHRY and SYGVKD. The CDR3 DNA sequence: TGTGCCATCAGTGACGGCGGGAGGCGCACAGATACGCAGTATTTT. This gives the protein CAISDGGRRTDTQYF.

The genes are TRBV4-3 and TRBJ1-2, with TRBD1 identical over 7 bases. The V segment lost 6 bases and the J segment 4 bases; nucleotides outside the gene matches: 11. CDR3 size: 15 residues. Per germline, CDR1 LGHNA and CDR2 YSLEER. Written as DNA, the CDR3 is TGCGCCAGCAGTCAGGAAGGGGGCATGGGCTATGGCTACACCTTC. Translating it yields CASSQEGGMGYGYTF.

The J gene is TRBJ1-6, the V gene TRBV4-1, with D perhaps matching TRBD1 (5 bases). CDR1 and CDR2 from the germline V gene are MGHRA and YSYEKL. The CDR3 extends over 19 amino acids. Deletions cut 0 bases from V and 0 bases from J, with 15 bases between. CDR3 DNA: TGCGCCAGCAGCCAAGAAGCGGGACGGCATAGCTCCTATAATTCACCCCTCCACTTT. The encoded protein is CASSQEAGRHSSYNSPLHF.

This chain connects TRBV12-1 to TRBJ1-1; the table gives TRBD1 as D, unverified against the DNA. TRBV12-1 is flagged as a pseudogene. The CDR3 runs 13 residues. CDR3 sequence reads: CASSKKGQREAFF. CDR3 nucleotide sequence: TGTGCCAGCAGTAAAAAGGGACAGCGTGAAGCTTTCTTT.

In this sample, this clone turned up many times. The rearrangement joins TRBV4-3 to TRBJ2-5; D gene unclear. Germline assignment: CDR1 LGHNA and CDR2 YSLEER. With 0 bases removed from V and 4 bases from J, the gap between germline ends came to 12 bases. The CDR3 consists of 15 residues. The CDR3 bases are TGCGCCAGCAGCCAAGATTGGGGTTATGGAGAGACCCAGTACTTC. It codes for CASSQDWGYGETQYF.

V is TRBV2 and J is TRBJ1-5; 7 nucleotides line up with TRBD1. The germline V gene has CDR1 SNHLY and CDR2 FYNNEI. This CDR3 comprises 15 residues. Trimming took 4 bases from V and 1 from J; bases not matched to a gene: 4. This chain's CDR3 is CASSGPGQSNQPQHF. CDR3 bases: TGTGCCAGCAGTGGCCCGGGACAGAGCAATCAGCCCCAGCATTTT. Filled out from reference TRBV2 and TRBJ1-5, the complete variable domain reads EPEVTQTPSHQVTQMGQEVILRCVPISNHLYFYWYRQILGQKVEFLVSFYNNEISEKSEIFDDQFSVERPDGSNFTLKIRSTKLEDSAMYFCASSGPGQSNQPQHFGDGTRLSIL.

The rearrangement links TRBV10-3 to TRBJ1-1; D gene uncertain. The CDR3 covers 13 residues. Trimming removed 3 bases at V and 4 bases at J, with 9 bases between. From germline, CDR1 is ENHRY and CDR2 SYGVKD. The CDR3 DNA sequence: TGTGCCATCAGTGATCAGACCCCCACTGAAGCTTTCTTT. Translated, it gives CAISDQTPTEAFF.

This clone showed up just a few times. V and J are TRBV11-2 and TRBJ1-1; D is undetermined. Germline CDR1 SGHAT, CDR2 FQNNGV. CDR3 length: 14 amino acids. V was pared by 2 bases and J by 3 bases, with 10 bases between. CDR3 sequence: CASSLSKPHTEAFF. CDR3 nucleotides: TGTGCCAGCAGCTTATCAAAGCCGCACACTGAAGCTTTCTTT.

The CDR3 coding sequence is TGTGCCAGCAGCAACGGGGGTCAGGTCAAGCAGTACTTC. This codes for CASSNGGQVKQYF. V and J are TRBV7-2 and TRBJ2-7, with D possibly TRBD2 on 6 matching bases. Between the trimmed V and J ends, which lost 5 bases and 8 bases, there was a span of 16 bases. Germline V lookup: CDR1 SGHTA, CDR2 FQGNSA. The CDR3 has 13 residues.

J is TRBJ1-1 and V is TRBV14, with D unresolved. The CDR3 totals 13 residues. From germline, CDR1 is SGHDN and CDR2 FVKESK. V dropped 1 base and J dropped 9 bases, with 12 bases sitting between them. The CDR3 DNA reads TGTGCCAGCAGCCAAGGCCAGAATCAGAAAGCTTTCTTT. It is translated as CASSQGQNQKAFF.

V is TRBV6-5 and J is TRBJ2-6; D not resolved. This CDR3 region has 14 residues. Germline-derived CDR1 and CDR2 are MNHEY and SVGAGI. V lost 11 bases and J 0 bases, leaving 11 bases between the germline ends. CDR3: CASLRSSGANVLTF. CDR3 sequence (DNA): TGTGCCTCCCTGCGGAGCTCTGGGGCCAACGTCCTGACTTTC.

This sequence joins TRBV19 and TRBJ2-7; D assignment may be TRBD1 or TRBD2 (5 bases each). The germline CDR1 and CDR2 sequences are LNHDA and SQIVND (reference sequence). The CDR3 is 14 amino acids. V lost 6 bases, J lost 0 bases, and 12 bases lay in between. The CDR3 region is CASRLGPHSYEQYF. CDR3 in DNA: TGTGCCAGTAGGTTGGGACCCCACTCCTACGAGCAGTACTTC.

The chain links TRBV11-3 to TRBJ1-6; D unresolved. Germline V lookup: CDR1 SGHNT, CDR2 YENEEA. V was clipped by 7 bases and J by 7 bases, with 11 bases between them. The CDR3 contains 13 residues. The CDR3 nucleotides are TGTGCCAGCACCTCCCGTTCCAATTCACCCCTCCACTTT. Encoded protein: CASTSRSNSPLHF.

The chain recombines TRBV6-5 with TRBJ2-2, with a weak D call TRBD1 (5 bases). V was shortened by 2 bases and J by 6 bases, with 10 bases between the two germline ends. Germline V gene sequence: CDR1 MNHEY, CDR2 SVGAGI. The CDR3 covers 14 residues. CDR3 in DNA: TGTGCCAGCAGTTACGAGGCAGGGCCCGGGGAGCTGTTTTTT. It codes for CASSYEAGPGELFF.

This clone occurred a few times. This chain joins TRBV18 and TRBJ1-4; D gene ambiguous. The CDR3 runs 15 residues. The V gene's germline CDR1 is KGHSH and CDR2 LQKENI. The V end lost 6 bases, the J end lost 13 bases, and 24 bases lay between the germline ends. CDR3 region: CASSAESGKSLILFF. CDR3 DNA sequence: TGTGCCAGCTCCGCCGAATCGGGGAAGTCCTTGATACTGTTTTTT.

The chain joins TRBV5-6 to TRBJ1-5, with D maybe TRBD1 (6 bases). V was cut by 4 bases and J by 8 bases, with 13 bases left in between. In germline, CDR1 is SGHDT, CDR2 YYEEEE. The CDR3 contains 13 residues. CDR3 loop: CASSTGHSEPQHF. The CDR3 bases are TGTGCCAGCAGCACGGGACATTCGGAGCCCCAGCATTTT.

The V gene is TRBV5-6, the J gene TRBJ1-2, with 7 bases fitting TRBD1. CDR3 length: 15 residues. V trimming: 4 bases; J trimming: 6 bases; junction bases outside the gene matches: 12. Germline values: CDR1 SGHDT, CDR2 YYEEEE. CDR3 nucleotide sequence: TGTGCCAGCAGCCTGGGACAGCTAGGCTTGGATGGCTACACCTTC. Residues: CASSLGQLGLDGYTF.

Concerning this clone itself: With a far larger clone one base away, a read error is the likely cause. At the DNA level, this CDR3 is encoded by other sequences in the same sample as well. This chain connects TRBV30 to TRBJ2-3, with D uncertain. Germline loops: CDR1 GTSNPN, CDR2 SVGIG (reference sequence). This CDR3 region has 14 residues. CDR3 DNA sequence: TGTGCCTGGAGTTTGGGGTCCCGTGGGGATACACAGTATTTT. It specifies CAWSLGSRGDTQYF.

This CDR3 is CASSPRLHGGQETQYF. CDR3 nucleotide sequence: TGTGCCAGCAGCCCAAGGCTTCACGGTGGACAAGAGACCCAGTACTTC. The V gene is TRBV7-2, the J gene TRBJ2-5; D is unresolved. The germline V gene encodes CDR1 SGHTA and CDR2 FQGNSA. CDR3 length equals 16 residues. Trimming pared 5 bases from V and 2 bases from J, leaving 18 bases between.

As for this clone: The identical CDR3 is also encoded by other nucleotide sequences in the sample. The chain recombines TRBV6-5 with TRBJ2-2; TRBD1 aligns across 7 bases. The CDR3 sequence is 16 residues long. Germline V gives CDR1 MNHEY, CDR2 SVGAGI. Trimming removed 0 bases from V and 1 base from J; junction bases left unmatched: 2. CDR3 coding DNA: TGTGCCAGCAGTTACTCATGGACAGGGAACACCGGGGAGCTGTTTTTT. Its protein product is CASSYSWTGNTGELFF.